The 31 T cell receptor beta chains below all came from one sample that was sequenced in a study of cytomegalovirus exposure and HLA in healthy donors. The PCR contained 60 Vbeta and 13 Jbeta primers. TCRdb's table, derived via immunoSEQ multiplex PCR, lists solely in-frame clones and lacks some. The table records fewer than 200,000 clones, 70% to 90% of them present only once. The sequencing sample was made of PBMCs. These receptors were collected from a man in his thirties or forties in good health and CMV-seropositive.

The gene calls are TRBV5-1 and TRBJ2-3; D uncertain. The ends were cut back, 2 bases at V and 2 bases at J, with 6 bases in the middle. CDR1 and CDR2 from the germline V gene are SGHRS and YFSETQ. CDR3 length: 13 amino acids. CDR3 sequence (DNA): TGCGCCAGCAGCTTCGACTCCACAGATACGCAGTATTTT. Amino acids: CASSFDSTDTQYF.

V gene TRBV7-3 combines with J gene TRBJ2-2; weak D call: TRBD2 (5 bases). With 6 bases removed from V and 3 bases from J, the gap between germline ends came to 11 bases. CDR3 length: 14 residues. CDR1 and CDR2 (germline): SGHTA, FQGTGA. The CDR3 spells CASRTGWDTGELFF. DNA of the CDR3: TGTGCCAGCAGAACGGGATGGGACACCGGGGAGCTGTTTTTT.

This rearrangement joins TRBV7-2 to TRBJ1-4; TRBD1 might be the D (6 bases). The CDR3 has 16 amino acids. Trimming cost V 0 bases and J 7 bases, with 15 bases left between them. Germline CDR1 and CDR2: SGHTA and FQGNSA. Written as DNA, the CDR3 is TGTGCCAGCAGCTTAGCAGGGGGAGCGAGGAGTGAAAAACTGTTTTTT. As protein: CASSLAGGARSEKLFF.

V gene TRBV4-3 combines with J gene TRBJ2-1; 9 nucleotides line up with TRBD2. In germline, CDR1 is LGHNA, CDR2 YSLEER. After removal of 0 bases from V and 4 bases from J, the junction contained 4 bases not matched to a gene. This CDR3 spans 16 amino acids. The CDR3 sequence: CASSQDRLAGYNEQFF. CDR3 nucleotide sequence: TGCGCCAGCAGCCAAGATAGGCTAGCGGGGTACAATGAGCAGTTCTTC.

This clone appeared a single time. The J gene is TRBJ2-1, the V gene TRBV7-3; possibly TRBD2 for D (6 bases). The CDR3 has 14 amino acids. Looked up from germline, CDR1 is SGHTA and CDR2 is FQGTGA. V was shortened by 3 bases and J by 0 bases, with 6 bases between the two germline ends. The DNA of the CDR3 is TGTGCCAGCAGCTTGGGAGGCTCCTACAATGAGCAGTTCTTC. The encoded protein is CASSLGGSYNEQFF. Filled out from reference TRBV7-3 and TRBJ2-1, the complete variable domain reads GAGVSQTPSNKVTEKGKYVELRCDPISGHTALYWYRQSLGQGPEFLIYFQGTGAADDSGLPNDRFFAVRPEGSVSTLKIQRTERGDSAVYLCASSLGGSYNEQFFGPGTRLTVL.

The sample holds one count of this clone. V is TRBV19 and J is TRBJ2-7; the match to TRBD1 covers 9 bases. V trimming: 3 bases; J trimming: 3 bases; junction bases outside the gene matches: 18. Germline V CDR1 and CDR2: LNHDA, SQIVND (reference sequence). CDR3 size: 19 residues. The CDR3 loop reads CASSIRHRGRGGGHYEQYF. In nucleotides, the CDR3 is TGTGCCAGTAGTATTCGGCACAGGGGGCGAGGTGGCGGGCACTACGAGCAGTACTTC.

The chain has TRBV23-1 and TRBJ2-3, with 7 bases that match TRBD1. TRBV23-1 has ORF status, its function being uncertain. This CDR3 is 15 amino acids long. The junction had 5 bases not matched to a gene; V was cut back by 2 bases and J by 3 bases. DNA for the CDR3: TGCGCCAGCAGTCAAAGACAGGGTAGGACAGATACGCAGTATTTT. Its protein product is CASSQRQGRTDTQYF.

The J gene is TRBJ2-5, the V gene TRBV18, with 10 positions matching TRBD2. The junction had 14 bases not matched to a gene; V was cut back by 3 bases and J by 4 bases. The CDR3 has 18 amino acids. Germline V CDR1 and CDR2: KGHSH, LQKENI. This CDR3 reads CASSPRGLAGEGRETQYF. In nucleotides, the CDR3 is TGTGCCAGCTCACCCCGCGGGCTAGCGGGAGAAGGGCGAGAGACCCAGTACTTC.

This clone was detected only once. The genes are TRBV2 and TRBJ1-2; D possibly corresponds to TRBD1 (6 bases). Germline lookup yields CDR1 SNHLY and CDR2 FYNNEI. There are 12 residues in the CDR3. The V gene lost 9 bases and the J gene lost 7 bases, with 15 bases spanning the gap. The CDR3 sequence: CASGSGAAGYTF. The DNA of the CDR3 is TGTGCCAGTGGCTCAGGGGCGGCTGGCTACACCTTC.

The V and J genes are TRBV7-9 and TRBJ2-7; 11 nucleotides align to TRBD1. Germline CDR1 reads SEHNR; CDR2 reads FQNEAQ (reference sequence). The CDR3 runs to 14 residues. Written as DNA, the CDR3 is TGTGCATCAAGGAGGGACAGGGGGTCGGGCGAGCAGTACTTC. Encoded protein: CASRRDRGSGEQYF.

Remarks on this clone: The junction departs from germline at one end; a sequencing error may be responsible. The genes are TRBV5-6 and TRBJ2-3, with 10 positions matching TRBD2. The germline gives CDR1 SGHDT, CDR2 YYEEEE. CDR3 size: 15 residues. CDR3 bases: TGTGCCGGCAGCTCCAGCGGGAGGGGCCCAGATACGCAGTATTTT. Protein product: CAGSSSGRGPDTQYF.

The V and J genes are TRBV15 and TRBJ2-7; 7 bases align to TRBD1. The germline CDR1 and CDR2 sequences are LNHNV and YYDKDF (reference sequence). J gave up 6 bases and V 1 base, and 6 bases lay outside the gene matches. This CDR3 comprises 14 residues. The CDR3, as DNA: TGTGCCACCAGCAGAGTTCAGGGGGTCTTCGAGCAGTACTTC. It is translated as CATSRVQGVFEQYF.

The V and J genes are TRBV5-1 and TRBJ2-5, with D uncertain. V lost 0 bases and J lost 2, with 11 bases in between. CDR1 is SGHRS, CDR2 YFSETQ, per germline. The CDR3 length is 15 residues. The CDR3 DNA sequence: TGCGCCAGCAGCTTGGAGATTGGCGGACAAGAGACCCAGTACTTC. It specifies CASSLEIGGQETQYF.

The genes are TRBV9 and TRBJ1-2; a possible D gene is TRBD1 (6 bases). The V gene lost 2 bases and the J gene lost 2 bases, with 19 bases spanning the gap. Per germline, CDR1 SGDLS and CDR2 YYNGEE. There are 17 residues in the CDR3. The CDR3 sequence is CASSVRTAPISNYGYTF. The DNA for the CDR3 is TGTGCCAGCAGCGTTAGGACAGCACCAATCTCAAACTATGGCTACACCTTC.

The genes are TRBV11-2 and TRBJ2-5; a possible D gene is TRBD2 (7 bases). Trimming took 1 base from V and 5 from J, leaving 8 bases between them. CDR1 and CDR2 (germline): SGHAT, FQNNGV. CDR3 length: 13 amino acids. The CDR3 DNA sequence: TGTGCCAGCAGCTTAGGGGGGGGCGAGACCCAGTACTTC. It encodes CASSLGGGETQYF.

The V and J genes are TRBV4-2 and TRBJ1-3; D uncertain. The length of the CDR3 is 16 residues. Germline CDR1 is LGHNA and CDR2 is YNFKEQ. Trimming removed 1 base from V and 0 bases from J, with 10 bases in between. CDR3 region: CASSQVGISSGNTIYF. The CDR3 DNA follows: TGTGCCAGCAGCCAAGTTGGCATTTCCTCTGGAAACACCATATATTTT.

This clone showed up just once. V usage is TRBV11-2 and J usage is TRBJ1-4, with D possibly matching TRBD1 (6 bases). The CDR3 spans 16 residues. The germline V and J ends were trimmed by 2 bases and 4 bases, with 14 bases remaining between them. Germline CDR1 SGHAT, CDR2 FQNNGV. The CDR3 sequence is CASSLTMGGHNEKLFF. CDR3 in DNA: TGTGCCAGCAGCTTAACGATGGGGGGGCATAATGAAAAACTGTTTTTT.

This chain uses TRBV19 with TRBJ1-2; D call uncertain. This CDR3 is 13 amino acids long. Trimming took off 4 bases at V and 8 bases at J, with 14 bases between the two ends. Germline V gene lookup returns CDR1 LNHDA and CDR2 SQIVND (reference sequence). CDR3 bases: TGTGCCAGTAGTACGAGGCTAACGTGGGGCTACACCTTC. As protein: CASSTRLTWGYTF.

The rearrangement uses TRBV6-5 and TRBJ2-3; TRBD2 agrees at 8 bases. The trim removed 7 bases at V and 2 bases at J, leaving 8 bases unmatched. Germline assignment: CDR1 MNHEY and CDR2 SVGAGI. CDR3 length: 15 residues. This chain's CDR3 is CASTTGTRATDTQYF. The CDR3 region has the DNA TGTGCCAGCACCACCGGGACTAGGGCCACAGATACGCAGTATTTT.

The gene calls are TRBV30 and TRBJ2-3; possibly TRBD1 for D (5 bases). V lost 0 bases and J lost 4, with 5 bases in between. Germline V gene sequence: CDR1 GTSNPN, CDR2 SVGIG (reference sequence). This CDR3 region has 12 residues. The CDR3 bases are TGTGCCTGGAGTGTAGGGGCAGATACGCAGTATTTT. Translation gives CAWSVGADTQYF.

CDR3 nucleotide sequence: TGTGCCAGCAGTGAAGAGACTAGCGGGAGTAATGAGCAGTTCTTC. Amino acid sequence: CASSEETSGSNEQFF. This chain connects TRBV6-1 to TRBJ2-1; TRBD2 matches 12 bases. This CDR3 is built from 15 residues. V was clipped by 1 base and J by 7 bases; unmatched bases: 2. CDR1 is MNHNS, CDR2 SASEGT, per germline.

The CDR3: CASSSGGTGANVLTF. The CDR3 DNA sequence: TGTGCCAGCAGTTCAGGGGGAACTGGGGCCAACGTCCTGACTTTC. The chain joins TRBV9 to TRBJ2-6, with TRBD1 matching over 7 bases. With 5 bases clipped from V and 2 bases from J, the junction kept 4 bases outside the gene matches. This CDR3 spans 15 amino acids. The germline CDR1 and CDR2 sequences are SGDLS and YYNGEE.

This chain uses TRBV15 with TRBJ1-5; D unresolved. Trimming removed 1 base from V and 4 bases from J, with 5 bases in between. The length of the CDR3 is 13 residues. The germline gives CDR1 LNHNV, CDR2 YYDKDF (reference sequence). As DNA, the CDR3 is TGTGCCACCAGCAGAGGAGAAAATCAGCCCCAGCATTTT. Translated, it gives CATSRGENQPQHF.

The sample holds one count of this clone. The chain is built from TRBV6-5 and TRBJ2-2, with TRBD1 identical over 8 bases. Germline V gives CDR1 MNHEY, CDR2 SVGAGI. V shed 4 bases, J shed 0 bases, and the junction held 4 bases outside the gene matches. The CDR3 spans 16 residues. The CDR3 loop is CASSFETGANTGELFF. DNA of the CDR3: TGTGCCAGCAGTTTTGAGACAGGGGCGAACACCGGGGAGCTGTTTTTT.

The chain combines TRBV11-3 with TRBJ1-1, with D maybe TRBD1 (6 bases). The CDR3 spans 16 residues. Germline loops: CDR1 SGHNT, CDR2 YENEEA. Trimming stripped 2 bases from V and 0 bases from J, with 13 bases between. CDR3 in amino acids: CASSLRQVQMNTEAFF. The CDR3 nucleotides are TGTGCCAGCAGCTTACGACAGGTGCAGATGAACACTGAAGCTTTCTTT. The whole variable domain, filled in from reference TRBV11-3 and TRBJ1-1, reads EAGVVQSPRYKIIEKKQPVAFWCNPISGHNTLYWYLQNLGQGPELLIRYENEEAVDDSQLPKDRFSAERLKGVDSTLKIQPAELGDSAVYLCASSLRQVQMNTEAFFGQGTRLTVV.

The chain employs TRBV28 and TRBJ2-7, with a weak D call TRBD2 (5 bases). The CDR3 is 13 amino acids. Germline CDR1 reads MDHEN; CDR2 reads SYDVKM. Trimming left V 5 bases short and J 5 bases short, with 13 bases between. This CDR3 reads CASSPRRINEQYV. CDR3 sequence (DNA): TGTGCCAGCAGTCCCAGGAGGATCAACGAGCAGTACGTC.

The chain is built from TRBV7-2 and TRBJ2-7, with D unclear. Between the trimmed V and J ends, which lost 1 base and 11 bases, there was a span of 12 bases. This CDR3 contains 12 residues. In germline, CDR1 is SGHTA, CDR2 FQGNSA. CDR3 coding DNA: TGTGCCAGCAGCTTAGATTACGCAACTGAGTACTTC. Translated, it gives CASSLDYATEYF. Combining the CDR3 with reference TRBV7-2 and TRBJ2-7 gives the whole variable domain GAGVSQSPSNKVTEKGKDVELRCDPISGHTALYWYRQSLGQGLEFLIYFQGNSAPDKSGLPSDRFSAERTGGSVSTLTIQRTQQEDSAVYLCASSLDYATEYFGPGTRLTVT.

The rearrangement uses TRBV5-1 and TRBJ2-5, with 9 bases fitting TRBD2. The V and J ends lost 5 bases and 4 bases, in that order; junction bases with no gene match: 18. This CDR3 contains 18 residues. CDR1 and CDR2 from the germline V gene are SGHRS and YFSETQ. The CDR3 nucleotides read TGCGCCAGCAGTAGGATCCTAGCGGGAAGGGCCGGGTTAGAGACCCAGTACTTC. Translating it yields CASSRILAGRAGLETQYF.

The chain recombines TRBV7-9 with TRBJ2-7, with D tentatively TRBD1 (6 bases). CDR1 is SEHNR and CDR2 is FQNEAQ in the germline V gene (reference sequence). The CDR3 length is 12 residues. With 2 bases removed from V and 6 bases from J, the gap between germline ends came to 8 bases. The CDR3 is CASSLTGREQYF. Here the CDR3 DNA reads TGTGCCAGCAGCTTAACAGGGCGCGAGCAGTACTTC.

This clone occurred once. The CDR3 nucleotides are TGTGCCAGCAGCCCTCAGGGGGTAATTGGCTACGAGCAGTACTTC. As protein: CASSPQGVIGYEQYF. The chain uses TRBV7-2 and TRBJ2-5, with TRBD1 matching over 7 bases. The DNA matches TRBJ2-7 better at its end, which makes the J call doubtful. The CDR3 contains 15 residues. In germline, CDR1 is SGHTA, CDR2 FQGNSA.

Turning to this clone: One junction end disagrees with the germline gene, perhaps due to a read error. CDR3 residues: CSSSPDSTEAFF. The CDR3 nucleotides read TGTTCCAGCAGCCCGGACTCCACTGAAGCTTTCTTT. The V and J genes are TRBV7-9 and TRBJ1-1; D not certain. Germline CDR1 SEHNR, CDR2 FQNEAQ (reference sequence). This CDR3 spans 12 amino acids.